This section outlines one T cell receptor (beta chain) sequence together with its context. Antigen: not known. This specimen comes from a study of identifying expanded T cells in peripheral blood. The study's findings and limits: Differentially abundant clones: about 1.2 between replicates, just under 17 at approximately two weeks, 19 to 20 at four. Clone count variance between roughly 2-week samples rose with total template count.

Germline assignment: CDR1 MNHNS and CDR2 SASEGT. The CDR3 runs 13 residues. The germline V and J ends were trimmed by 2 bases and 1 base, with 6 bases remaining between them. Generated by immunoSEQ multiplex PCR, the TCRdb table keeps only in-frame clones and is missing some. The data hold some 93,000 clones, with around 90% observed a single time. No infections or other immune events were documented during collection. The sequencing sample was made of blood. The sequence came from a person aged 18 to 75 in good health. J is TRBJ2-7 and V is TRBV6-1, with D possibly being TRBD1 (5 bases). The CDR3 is CASSERGSYEQYF. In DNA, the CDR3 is TGTGCCAGCAGTGAAAGGGGATCCTACGAGCAGTACTTC.